This T cell receptor (beta chain) derives from a study of shared clonotypes between healthy human individuals. Study-wide results and caveats: Donor clonotype sharing was expected to depend on sequencing depth.

The table came from immunoSEQ multiplex PCR; TCRdb's copy has only in-frame clones and leaves some out. The sample carries 700,000 to 950,000 clones, about 96% recorded once. Germline CDR1 and CDR2: PRHDT and FYEKMQ (reference sequence). V gave up 2 bases and J gave up 3 bases, with 5 bases separating them. This CDR3 is built from 12 residues. Naive-designated CD8 cells lacked CD45RO, were positively enriched for CCR7, and omitted terminally differentiated effector memory CD45RA+ cells. Regarding this clone: As yet, its antigen is unknown.

Sequencing input: naive CD8+ T cells sorted from blood. The chain couples TRBV13 to TRBJ2-7; D unresolved. The clonotype was recovered from a man aged 25-45 years in good health. As DNA, the CDR3 is TGTGCCAGCAGCTTACTAGGCTACGAGCAGTACTTC. This gives the protein CASSLLGYEQYF.